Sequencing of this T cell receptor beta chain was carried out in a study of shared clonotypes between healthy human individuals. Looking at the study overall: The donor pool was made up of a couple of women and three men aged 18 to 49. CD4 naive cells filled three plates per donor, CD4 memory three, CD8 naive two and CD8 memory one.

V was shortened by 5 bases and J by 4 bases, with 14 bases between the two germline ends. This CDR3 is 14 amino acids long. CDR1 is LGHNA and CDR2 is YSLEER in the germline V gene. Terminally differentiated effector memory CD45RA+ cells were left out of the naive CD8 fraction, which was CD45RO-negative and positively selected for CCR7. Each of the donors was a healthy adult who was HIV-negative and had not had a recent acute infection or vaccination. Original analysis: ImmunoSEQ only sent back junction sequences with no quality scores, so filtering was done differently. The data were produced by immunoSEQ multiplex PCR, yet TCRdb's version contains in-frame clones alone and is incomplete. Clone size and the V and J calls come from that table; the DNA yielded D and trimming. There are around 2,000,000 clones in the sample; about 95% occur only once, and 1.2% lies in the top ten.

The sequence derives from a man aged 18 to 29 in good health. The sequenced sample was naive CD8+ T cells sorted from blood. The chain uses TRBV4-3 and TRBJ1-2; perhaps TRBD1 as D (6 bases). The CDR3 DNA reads TGCGCCAGCAGCAGCTCAGTAGGGGGCTATGGCTACACCTTC. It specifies CASSSSVGGYGYTF.